Sequencing of this T cell receptor beta chain was carried out in a study of STAT5B mutations in CD4+ large granular lymphocyte leukemia. Turning to the study itself: Among healthy donors, a particular HLA allele went with more CDR3 'QG' motifs. Study results and caveats: About a quarter of private leukemic clonotypes occurred rarely in other patients' non-leukemic repertoires. CD4-sorted patient repertoires seemed more clonal than healthy CD4+ repertoires.

Trimming removed 5 bases from V and 0 bases from J; junction bases left unmatched: 8. Germline V lookup: CDR1 SGHTA, CDR2 FQGTGA. There are 16 residues in the CDR3. Some clones are missing from TCRdb's copy, which holds only in-frame ones; the method was immunoSEQ multiplex PCR. The sample includes around 33,000 clones, roughly three quarters of them seen just once. Buffy coats from healthy blood donors served as controls. A word on this clone: Its target is unknown.

The origin of this receptor is a human donor in good health. The source material was CD4+ T cells from blood buffy coats. The chain recombines TRBV7-3 with TRBJ1-1; 8 bases align to TRBD1. CDR3 in amino acids: CASSLQGQGMNTEAFF. The CDR3 DNA is TGTGCCAGCAGCCTGCAAGGACAGGGAATGAACACTGAAGCTTTCTTT.